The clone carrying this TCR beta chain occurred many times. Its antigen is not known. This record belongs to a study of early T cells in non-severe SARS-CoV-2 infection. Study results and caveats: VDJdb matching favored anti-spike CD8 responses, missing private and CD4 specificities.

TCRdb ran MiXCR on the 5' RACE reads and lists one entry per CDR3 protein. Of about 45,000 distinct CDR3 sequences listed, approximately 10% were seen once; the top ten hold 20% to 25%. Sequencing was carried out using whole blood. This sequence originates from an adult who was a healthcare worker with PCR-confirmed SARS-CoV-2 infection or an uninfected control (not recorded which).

CDR3 sequence (DNA): TGTGCTAGTGGTTTGGTACTGGGATTAGGCTCTTTTGAGCAGTTCTTC. Amino acids: CASGLVLGLGSFEQFF. V and J are TRBV12-5 and TRBJ2-1; D gene uncertain. The CDR3 totals 16 residues. The germline V and J ends were trimmed by 0 bases and 9 bases, with 18 bases remaining between them. In germline, CDR1 is LGHNT, CDR2 FRNRAP.